The 31 T cell receptor beta chains reported below all come from one sample, sequenced in a study of T cells in Graves' hyperthyroidism and ophthalmopathy. Amplification yielded TCR beta CDR3 regions, with RNA transcripts as the source. First-round RT-PCR with HTBI primers amplified the TCR CDR3 region. Using its own MiXCR run on the multiplex PCR reads, TCRdb lists one record per CDR3 protein. The sample shows around 760,000 distinct CDR3 sequences, approximately 36% of them seen only once. Sequenced input: blood. The receptors come from a woman aged 40 to 49 with Graves' hyperthyroidism.

This clonotype was seen repeatedly, ten times or more. The chain couples TRBV19 to TRBJ1-5; no reliable D call. CDR1 and CDR2 from the germline V gene are LNHDA and SQIVND (reference sequence). V was pared by 0 bases and J by 6 bases, with 6 bases between. The CDR3 runs to 13 residues. CDR3 loop: CASSIDGSQPQHF. The CDR3 DNA reads TGTGCCAGTAGTATAGATGGCAGTCAGCCCCAGCATTTT. The entire variable domain, with the rest obtained from reference TRBV19 and TRBJ1-5, is as follows: DGGITQSPKYLFRKEGQNVTLSCEQNLNHDAMYWYRQDPGQGLRLIYYSQIVNDFQKGDIAEGYSVSREKKESFPLTVTSAQKNPTAFYLCASSIDGSQPQHFGDGTRLSIL.

This clonotype appeared many times. The chain combines TRBV7-2 with TRBJ1-1; D possibly corresponds to TRBD1 (5 bases). V lost 6 bases and J lost 0, with 11 bases in between. CDR3 size: 14 residues. The germline gives CDR1 SGHTA, CDR2 FQGNSA. This CDR3 is CASSQTVMNTEAFF. Written as DNA, the CDR3 is TGTGCCAGCAGTCAGACAGTGATGAACACTGAAGCTTTCTTT.

The table lists this clonotype with a count of one. It may be a read error: a sequence one base away is much more abundant. The rearrangement joins TRBV19 to TRBJ1-2; maybe TRBD1 (6 bases). Between the trimmed V and J ends, which lost 9 bases and 1 base, there was a span of 21 bases. CDR3 length: 16 residues. The V gene's germline CDR1 is LNHDA and CDR2 SQIVND (reference sequence). CDR3 bases: TGTGCCAGAAGCCTACCCGAGGGACAACTTAACTATGGCTACACCTTC. Its protein product is CARSLPEGQLNYGYTF.

V and J are TRBV10-3 and TRBJ2-7; D is uncertain. The CDR3 consists of 13 residues. V lost 10 bases and J lost 2, with 15 bases in between. CDR1 is ENHRY and CDR2 is SYGVKD in the germline V gene. DNA for the CDR3: TGTGCCAGCTCAGAAGGAGTCACCTACGAGCAGTACTTC. This encodes CASSEGVTYEQYF.

A few counts support this clonotype. The junction and the germline gene differ at one end; a read error may be behind it. V gene TRBV7-2 combines with J gene TRBJ1-3; no clear D. Germline assignment: CDR1 SGHTA and CDR2 FQGNSA. CDR3 length: 14 residues. CDR3 bases: TGTGCCAGCAGCCCCGGGTCCTCAGGAAACACCACATATTTT. It translates to CASSPGSSGNTTYF.

This rearrangement joins TRBV28 to TRBJ1-5, with 8 bases fitting TRBD1. J lost 7 bases, V lost 6 bases, and 8 bases had no gene match. The CDR3 extends over 14 amino acids. CDR1 is MDHEN and CDR2 is SYDVKM in the germline V gene. CDR3: CASRDRGGGQPQHF. The DNA for the CDR3 is TGTGCCAGCAGAGACAGGGGCGGGGGACAGCCCCAGCATTTT.

This chain joins TRBV7-2 and TRBJ1-2; the D gene is possibly TRBD1 (5 bases). The germline V and J ends were trimmed by 1 base and 3 bases, with 12 bases remaining between them. CDR3 length: 15 residues. Germline V gene data show CDR1 as SGHTA and CDR2 as FQGNSA. CDR3 loop: CASSLGGKAYYGYTF. CDR3 DNA sequence: TGTGCCAGCAGCTTAGGGGGGAAGGCTTACTATGGCTACACCTTC.

CDR3 loop: CSAFLRGLGYEQYF. The CDR3, as DNA: TGCAGTGCCTTCTTGCGGGGACTCGGCTACGAGCAGTACTTC. The chain uses TRBV20-1 and TRBJ2-7; possible D gene TRBD2, 6 bases. Looked up from germline, CDR1 is DFQATT and CDR2 is SNEGSKA (reference sequence). The CDR3 loop spans 14 amino acids. V was pared by 6 bases and J by 3 bases, with 18 bases between.

DNA of the CDR3: TGTGCCAGCAGTTCTGCGGCCTGGGGATGGGTTTGGAACACCATATATTTT. It encodes CASSSAAWGWVWNTIYF. The chain recombines TRBV6-5 with TRBJ1-3; no firm D call. Germline CDR1 MNHEY, CDR2 SVGAGI. V dropped 4 bases and J dropped 7 bases, with 23 bases sitting between them. The CDR3 is 17 amino acids.

The gene calls are TRBV10-1 and TRBJ2-7; no firm D call. This CDR3 is built from 13 residues. V dropped 3 bases and J dropped 3 bases, with 9 bases sitting between them. Germline assignment: CDR1 WNHNN and CDR2 SYGVQD (reference sequence). CDR3 sequence: CASSDGPNYEQYF. In DNA, the CDR3 is TGCGCCAGCAGTGATGGTCCGAACTACGAGCAGTACTTC.

Comments on this clonotype: A much larger clone differs by one base, so this may be a read error. The rearrangement links TRBV10-3 to TRBJ1-1, with 7 bases fitting TRBD1. CDR1 is ENHRY and CDR2 is SYGVKD in the germline V gene. The CDR3 runs to 11 residues. The DNA for the CDR3 is TGTGCCAGCGAAGGGGGCACTGAAGCTTCCTTT. This sequence encodes CASEGGTEASF.

The genes are TRBV20-1 and TRBJ2-7; D is possibly TRBD1 (6 bases). Looked up from germline, CDR1 is DFQATT and CDR2 is SNEGSKA (reference sequence). With 0 bases removed from V and 1 base from J, the gap between germline ends came to 13 bases. There are 15 residues in the CDR3. Here the CDR3 DNA reads TGCAGTGCTAGAGACGCCACAGGGAAATCCTACGAGCAGTACTTC. Its protein is CSARDATGKSYEQYF.

The DNA for the CDR3 is TGTGCCAGCAGTAGCACCGGGACAGGGGCGAGGAAGGAGACCCAGTACTTC. This codes for CASSSTGTGARKETQYF. The V call is TRBV28, the J call TRBJ2-5; TRBD1 matches at 10 bases. This CDR3 contains 17 residues. The V gene's germline CDR1 is MDHEN and CDR2 SYDVKM. V trimming: 5 bases; J trimming: 5 bases; junction bases outside the gene matches: 14.

This clonotype came up a few times. The chain links TRBV20-1 to TRBJ1-3; possible D gene TRBD1, 5 bases. V shed 0 bases and J shed 0 bases, with 12 bases lying between them. The germline gives CDR1 DFQATT, CDR2 SNEGSKA (reference sequence). This CDR3 has 16 amino acids. The CDR3 protein is CSARDSYRTSGNTIYF. CDR3 nucleotide sequence: TGCAGTGCTAGAGATTCATACAGGACCTCTGGAAACACCATATATTTT.

The V gene is TRBV7-9, the J gene TRBJ2-3, with D tentatively TRBD2 (6 bases). This CDR3 comprises 15 residues. The ends were cut back, 6 bases at V and 1 base at J, with 14 bases in the middle. CDR1 and CDR2 (germline): SEHNR, FQNEAQ (reference sequence). CDR3 protein: CASSALRDGTDTQYF. CDR3 DNA: TGTGCCAGCAGTGCCTTGCGGGACGGCACAGATACGCAGTATTTT.

The genes are TRBV10-2 and TRBJ1-1, with 7 bases lining up with TRBD1. Per the germline V gene, CDR1 is WSHSY and CDR2 is SAAADI. The CDR3 loop spans 15 amino acids. After removal of 6 bases from V and 4 bases from J, the junction contained 11 bases not matched to a gene. CDR3 region: CASSFRQGWGTEAFF. The CDR3, as DNA: TGCGCCAGCAGCTTTCGACAGGGTTGGGGCACTGAAGCTTTCTTT.

This clonotype was observed a handful of times. The chain couples TRBV18 to TRBJ2-7, with D possibly being TRBD1 (5 bases). Trimming stripped 3 bases from V and 3 bases from J, with 12 bases between. This CDR3 spans 14 amino acids. Germline CDR1 KGHSH, CDR2 LQKENI. CDR3 nucleotides: TGTGCCAGCTCACCGACAGCTGCTTTCTACGAGCAGTACTTC. It translates to CASSPTAAFYEQYF.

The chain combines TRBV19 with TRBJ1-3; 9 bases agree with TRBD1. Germline lookup yields CDR1 LNHDA and CDR2 SQIVND (reference sequence). The V gene end was trimmed by 4 bases and the J gene end by 0 bases; junction bases not matched to a gene: 7. This CDR3 comprises 17 residues. For the CDR3, the DNA is TGTGCCAGTAGTAGGGGACAGGGAAGTTCCTCTGGAAACACCATATATTTT. Translated, it gives CASSRGQGSSSGNTIYF.

This clonotype came up many times. The V and J genes are TRBV15 and TRBJ1-2; D is possibly TRBD1 (5 bases). CDR1 is LNHNV and CDR2 is YYDKDF in the germline V gene (reference sequence). CDR3 length equals 15 residues. Trimming stripped 1 base from V and 7 bases from J, with 16 bases between. CDR3 loop: CATSRVSGWPSGYTF. The CDR3, as DNA: TGTGCCACCAGCAGAGTCTCAGGGTGGCCTTCTGGCTACACCTTC. Complete variable domain (other parts from reference TRBV15 and TRBJ1-2): DAMVIQNPRYQVTQFGKPVTLSCSQTLNHNVMYWYQQKSSQAPKLLFHYYDKDFNNEADTPDNFQSRRPNTSFCFLDIRSPGLGDTAMYLCATSRVSGWPSGYTFGSGTRLTVV.

Concerning this clonotype: The junction shows a germline mismatch at one end, possibly a read error. The rearrangement links TRBV24-1 to TRBJ1-5; TRBD1 matches at 8 bases. Germline assignment: CDR1 KGHDR and CDR2 SFDVKD. The CDR3 is 16 amino acids. The CDR3 spells CASSSGYDRGYQPQHF. As DNA, the CDR3 is TGTGCCAGCAGTTCAGGCTATGACAGGGGATATCAGCCCCAGCATTTT.

The chain recombines TRBV19 with TRBJ2-2; no reliable D call. V dropped 6 bases and J dropped 2 bases, with 7 bases sitting between them. Germline CDR1 reads LNHDA; CDR2 reads SQIVND (reference sequence). This CDR3 has 13 residues. The CDR3 spells CASRVPNTGELFF. The DNA of the CDR3 is TGTGCCAGTAGAGTACCAAACACCGGGGAGCTGTTTTTT. The variable domain in full, completed from reference TRBV19 and TRBJ2-2, reads DGGITQSPKYLFRKEGQNVTLSCEQNLNHDAMYWYRQDPGQGLRLIYYSQIVNDFQKGDIAEGYSVSREKKESFPLTVTSAQKNPTAFYLCASRVPNTGELFFGEGSRLTVL.

This clonotype was detected many times. CDR3 residues: CSASSPGQSNYGYTF. The CDR3 DNA follows: TGCAGTGCTTCCTCCCCCGGGCAGTCTAACTATGGCTACACCTTC. This chain uses TRBV20-1 with TRBJ1-2; D gene uncertain. Deletions cut 5 bases from V and 0 bases from J, with 16 bases between. Germline V gene sequence: CDR1 DFQATT, CDR2 SNEGSKA (reference sequence). The CDR3 sequence is 15 residues long.

The V and J genes are TRBV29-1 and TRBJ2-7; tentative D call: TRBD1 (7 bases). Trimming took 4 bases from V and 5 from J, leaving 18 bases between them. CDR1 is SQVTM, CDR2 ANQGSEA, per germline. CDR3 size: 14 residues. The CDR3 sequence: CSVVFLAGGNEQYF. The CDR3 bases are TGCAGCGTTGTCTTTTTGGCAGGGGGGAACGAGCAGTACTTC.

This sequence joins TRBV28 and TRBJ1-1, with D perhaps TRBD1 (5 bases). V dropped 6 bases and J dropped 0 bases, with 17 bases sitting between them. The length of the CDR3 is 16 residues. Germline V lookup: CDR1 MDHEN, CDR2 SYDVKM. CDR3 protein: CASSQIPGRMNTEAFF. Written as DNA, the CDR3 is TGTGCCAGCAGCCAGATACCGGGACGGATGAACACTGAAGCTTTCTTT. The full variable domain, in which reference TRBV28 and TRBJ1-1 provide the parts outside the CDR3, is DVKVTQSSRYLVKRTGEKVFLECVQDMDHENMFWYRQDPGLGLRLIYFSYDVKMKEKGDIPEGYSVSREKKERFSLILESASTNQTSMYLCASSQIPGRMNTEAFFGQGTRLTVV.

This clonotype was counted between two and nine times. V is TRBV7-2 and J is TRBJ1-1; D remains ambiguous. V lost 0 bases and J lost 5, with 13 bases in between. Germline loops: CDR1 SGHTA, CDR2 FQGNSA. This CDR3 is 15 amino acids long. This CDR3 reads CASSLARGPGTEAFF. As DNA, the CDR3 is TGTGCCAGCAGCTTAGCGCGGGGTCCAGGAACTGAAGCTTTCTTT. The full variable domain, its missing parts supplied by reference TRBV7-2 and TRBJ1-1, is GAGVSQSPSNKVTEKGKDVELRCDPISGHTALYWYRQSLGQGLEFLIYFQGNSAPDKSGLPSDRFSAERTGGSVSTLTIQRTQQEDSAVYLCASSLARGPGTEAFFGQGTRLTVV.

The chain carries TRBV19 and TRBJ2-2, with 11 bases identical to TRBD2. Germline loops: CDR1 LNHDA, CDR2 SQIVND (reference sequence). Germline trimming cut 7 bases from V and 6 bases from J; bases unmatched to any gene: 10. The CDR3 sequence is 16 residues long. In DNA form, the CDR3 reads TGTGCCAGTAACATAGCGGGGGGGCGGCTCTCCGGGGAGCTGTTTTTT. Translation gives CASNIAGGRLSGELFF.

The J gene is TRBJ2-5, the V gene TRBV7-6; 9 nucleotides align to TRBD1. CDR3 length: 15 amino acids. Germline V gene data show CDR1 as SGHVS and CDR2 as FNYEAQ. The J segment lost 9 bases and the V segment lost 5 bases, leaving 13 bases of the junction unmatched. Here the CDR3 reads CASSTLTGGDQPQYF. CDR3 nucleotides: TGTGCCAGCAGCACCCTGACAGGGGGTGATCAGCCCCAGTACTTC.

This clonotype was seen ten or more times. V gene TRBV7-8 combines with J gene TRBJ2-7; no definite D call. The germline V and J ends were trimmed by 1 base and 2 bases, with 9 bases remaining between them. This CDR3 region has 14 residues. Per germline, CDR1 SGHVS and CDR2 FQNEAQ. Here the CDR3 DNA reads TGTGCCAGCAGCTTAGACCTTGAGGCCTACGAGCAGTACTTC. Amino acid sequence: CASSLDLEAYEQYF.

This clonotype was detected many times. This chain connects TRBV7-3 to TRBJ2-2, with 7 bases matching TRBD1. This CDR3 region has 14 residues. CDR1 and CDR2 (germline): SGHTA, FQGTGA. Unmatched junction bases numbered 5, after V lost 3 bases and J lost 7 bases. The CDR3 DNA is TGTGCCAGCAGCTTCGACAGGGTCAGCGGGGAGCTGTTTTTT. Translated: CASSFDRVSGELFF.

The chain employs TRBV12-3 or TRBV12-4 and TRBJ2-5; TRBD2 matches at 10 bases. This CDR3 spans 15 amino acids. V shed 5 bases, J shed 5 bases, and the junction held 8 bases outside the gene matches. CDR3 loop: CASSPSIAGGETQYF. In nucleotides, the CDR3 is TGTGCCAGCAGTCCTAGTATAGCGGGAGGTGAGACCCAGTACTTC.

The chain employs TRBV7-2 and TRBJ1-5, with 9 bases that match TRBD1. The CDR3 spans 15 residues. Germline V gene data show CDR1 as SGHTA and CDR2 as FQGNSA. The V segment lost 4 bases and the J segment 4 bases; nucleotides outside the gene matches: 5. CDR3 region: CASSSGTGLNQPQHF. CDR3 DNA sequence: TGTGCCAGCAGCTCCGGGACAGGGTTAAATCAGCCCCAGCATTTT. Full variable domain (remainder filled in from reference TRBV7-2 and TRBJ1-5): GAGVSQSPSNKVTEKGKDVELRCDPISGHTALYWYRQSLGQGLEFLIYFQGNSAPDKSGLPSDRFSAERTGGSVSTLTIQRTQQEDSAVYLCASSSGTGLNQPQHFGDGTRLSIL.